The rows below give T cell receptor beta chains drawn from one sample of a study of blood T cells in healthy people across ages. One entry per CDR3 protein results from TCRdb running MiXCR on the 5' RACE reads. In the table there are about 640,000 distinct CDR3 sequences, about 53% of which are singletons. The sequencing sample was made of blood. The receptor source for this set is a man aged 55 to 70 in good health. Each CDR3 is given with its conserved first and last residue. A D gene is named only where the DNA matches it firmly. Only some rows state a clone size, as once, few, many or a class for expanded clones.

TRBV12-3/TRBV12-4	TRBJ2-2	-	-	CASSLRLGSTGELFF	TGTGCCAGCAGCCTTAGGTTGGGGTCCACCGGGGAGCTGTTTTTT
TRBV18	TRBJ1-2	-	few	CASSPRGLYGYTF	TGTGCCAGCTCACCAAGGGGACTCTATGGCTACACCTTC
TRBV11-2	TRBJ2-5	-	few	CASSLGLGLQETQYF	TGTGCCAGCAGCTTAGGGCTGGGACTGCAAGAGACCCAGTACTTC
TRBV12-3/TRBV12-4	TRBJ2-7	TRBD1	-	CASSLTGRDEQYF	TGTGCCAGCAGTTTGACAGGGCGGGACGAGCAGTACTTC
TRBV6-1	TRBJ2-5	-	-	CASSIIQGTQGIGETQYF	TGTGCCAGCAGTATTATTCAGGGGACTCAGGGGATTGGGGAGACCCAGTACTTC
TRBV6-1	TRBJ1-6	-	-	CASSGPPGLPNSPLHF	TGTGCCAGCAGTGGACCCCCCGGGCTTCCCAATTCACCCCTCCACTTT
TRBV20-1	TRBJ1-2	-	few	CSASRQTGGYTF	TGCAGTGCCTCGAGACAGACGGGCGGCTACACCTTC
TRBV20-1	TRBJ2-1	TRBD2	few	CSAAGTSGGSSYNEQFF	TGCAGTGCTGCCGGGACTAGCGGGGGAAGCTCCTACAATGAGCAGTTCTTC
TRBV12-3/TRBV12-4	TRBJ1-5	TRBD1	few	CASSSSQGGGNQPQHF	TGTGCCAGCAGTTCGTCTCAGGGGGGAGGCAATCAGCCCCAGCATTTT
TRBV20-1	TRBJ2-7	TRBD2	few	CSAMTSGLPHEQYF	TGCAGTGCTATGACTAGCGGATTACCCCACGAGCAGTACTTC
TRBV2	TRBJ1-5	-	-	CASSAGLTSNQPQHF	TGTGCCAGCAGTGCAGGACTGACTAGCAATCAGCCCCAGCATTTT
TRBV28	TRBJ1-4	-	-	CASISSGNEKLFF	TGTGCCAGCATCTCCTCGGGTAATGAAAAACTGTTTTTT
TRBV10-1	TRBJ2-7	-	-	CAISRPTDSSYEQYF	TGCGCCATTTCGCGACCTACCGACAGCTCCTACGAGCAGTACTTC
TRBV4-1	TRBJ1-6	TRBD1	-	CAGSLRDRFSSHNSPLHF	TGCGCCGGCAGTCTCCGGGACAGGTTCAGCTCCCATAATTCACCCCTCCACTTT
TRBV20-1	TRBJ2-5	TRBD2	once	CSARDVSGGSQETQYF	TGCAGTGCTAGAGATGTGTCGGGGGGTAGTCAAGAGACCCAGTACTTC
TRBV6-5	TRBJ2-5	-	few	CASSWSSGQETQYF	TGTGCCAGCAGTTGGTCCTCAGGACAAGAGACCCAGTACTTC
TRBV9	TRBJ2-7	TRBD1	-	CASSFSGQSLYEQYF	TGTGCCAGCAGCTTCTCGGGACAGTCCCTCTACGAGCAGTACTTC
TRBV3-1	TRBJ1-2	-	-	CASSQAGLGYTF	TGTGCCAGCAGCCAAGCGGGGTTAGGCTACACCTTC
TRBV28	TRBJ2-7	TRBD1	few	CASSSGQGSLGEQYF	TGTGCCAGCAGTAGCGGACAGGGTTCCCTAGGCGAGCAGTACTTC
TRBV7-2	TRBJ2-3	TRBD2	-	CAAGHGLAGGGDTQYF	TGTGCCGCAGGCCACGGACTAGCGGGAGGTGGAGATACGCAGTATTTT
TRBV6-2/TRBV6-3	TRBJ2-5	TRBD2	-	CASYAGVGETQYF	TGTGCCAGCTACGCGGGGGTCGGCGAGACCCAGTACTTC
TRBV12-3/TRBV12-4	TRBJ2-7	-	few	CASSRPPSGYEQYF	TGTGCCAGCAGCCGACCGCCGTCGGGGTACGAGCAGTACTTC
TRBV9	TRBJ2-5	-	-	CASSVGTGGTQYF	TGTGCCAGCAGCGTAGGGACTGGGGGGACCCAGTACTTC
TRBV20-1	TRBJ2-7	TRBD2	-	CSARGGQRGSSYEQYF	TGCAGTGCTAGGGGGGGCCAGCGGGGGAGCTCCTACGAGCAGTACTTC
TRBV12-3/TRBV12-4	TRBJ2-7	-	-	CASSVGETYEQYF	TGTGCCAGCAGTGTAGGGGAAACCTACGAGCAGTACTTC
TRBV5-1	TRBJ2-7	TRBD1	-	CASFRGTGVYEQYF	TGCGCCAGCTTTCGCGGGACAGGAGTCTACGAGCAGTACTTC
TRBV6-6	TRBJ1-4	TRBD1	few	CASSYVTGDEKLFF	TGTGCCAGCAGTTACGTGACAGGGGACGAAAAACTGTTTTTT
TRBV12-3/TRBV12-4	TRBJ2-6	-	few	CASSWDHSGANVLTF	TGTGCCAGCAGTTGGGATCACTCTGGGGCCAACGTCCTGACTTTC
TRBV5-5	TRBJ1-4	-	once	CASSLEGTGIEKLFF	TGTGCCAGCAGCTTGGAAGGGACCGGGATTGAAAAACTGTTTTTT
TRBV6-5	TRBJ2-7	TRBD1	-	CASSYPRTGNGAYEQYF	TGTGCCAGCAGTTACCCCCGGACAGGGAACGGAGCCTACGAGCAGTACTTC
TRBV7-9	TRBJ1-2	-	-	CASSLERENYGYTF	TGTGCCAGCAGCTTAGAGCGGGAGAACTATGGCTACACCTTC
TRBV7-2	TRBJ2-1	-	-	CASSRRRTLSANEQFF	TGCGCCAGCAGCCGCCGGCGAACCTTATCCGCCAATGAGCAGTTCTTC